Presented here are 17 T cell receptor beta chains from one specimen sequenced in a study of blood T cell repertoires in COVID-19. The protocol was immunoSEQ multiplex PCR, while the TCRdb copy is restricted to in-frame clones and leaves out a portion. The table includes approximately 190,000 clones, 80% to 85% detected once. Input material: PBMCs or T cells enriched from blood (not recorded which). These receptors were collected from a woman in her twenties or thirties who had been exposed to COVID-19.

The genes are TRBV2 and TRBJ1-1, with D unresolved. V lost 9 bases and J lost 5, with 10 bases in between. Per germline, CDR1 SNHLY and CDR2 FYNNEI. The CDR3 runs 11 residues. Here the CDR3 DNA reads TGTGCCAGGGCAGCCGGGACTGAAGCTTTCTTT. Amino acid sequence: CARAAGTEAFF.

The chain is built from TRBV29-1 and TRBJ1-1, with 7 positions matching TRBD1. This CDR3 is built from 15 residues. From germline, CDR1 is SQVTM and CDR2 ANQGSEA. Unmatched junction bases numbered 9, after V lost 4 bases and J lost 1 base. The DNA for the CDR3 is TGCAGCGTTGCCTTTCCGACAGGGCGGAACACTGAAGCTTTCTTT. The encoded protein is CSVAFPTGRNTEAFF.

The chain couples TRBV21-1 to TRBJ1-1; the D call of TRBD1 is as the table states it, not checked on the DNA. TRBV21-1 is marked as a pseudogene. The CDR3 contains 15 residues. This CDR3 is CASSSQVEKNTEAFF. The CDR3 DNA is TGTGCCAGCAGCTCCCAGGTAGAGAAGAACACTGAAGCTTTCTTT.

The V call is TRBV6-5, the J call TRBJ2-7; 14 bases map to TRBD2. The CDR3 covers 16 residues. The germline CDR1 and CDR2 sequences are MNHEY and SVGAGI. Trimming at V came to 3 bases and at J to 2 bases, leaving 3 bases not matched to a gene. The CDR3 DNA sequence: TGTGCCAGCAGTTATGGACTAGCGGGGGGCCCCTACGAGCAGTACTTC. It translates to CASSYGLAGGPYEQYF.

The rearrangement joins TRBV11-2 to TRBJ2-7; TRBD2 agrees at 10 bases. This CDR3 has 16 residues. Germline CDR1 reads SGHAT; CDR2 reads FQNNGV. Trimming cost V 5 bases and J 7 bases; bases outside gene matches: 14. CDR3 DNA: TGTGCCAGCAGCCCCCGGACTAGCGGACTGTATTATGAGCAGTACTTC. It specifies CASSPRTSGLYYEQYF.

The chain links TRBV4-1 to TRBJ2-3; the D is unclear. V lost 8 bases and J 1 base, leaving 10 bases between the germline ends. The CDR3 is 13 amino acids. Germline CDR1 MGHRA, CDR2 YSYEKL. DNA of the CDR3: TGCGCCAGCTCCCCTCTCGGCACAGATACGCAGTATTTT. Encoded protein: CASSPLGTDTQYF.

The gene calls are TRBV5-1 and TRBJ1-3; D gene unclear. The CDR3 totals 15 residues. V dropped 0 bases and J dropped 1 base, with 8 bases sitting between them. Germline V CDR1 and CDR2: SGHRS, YFSETQ. The CDR3: CASSLGDMSGNTIYF. The CDR3, as DNA: TGCGCCAGCAGCTTGGGCGACATGTCTGGAAACACCATATATTTT.

This chain uses TRBV15 with TRBJ1-5; D not certain. There are 15 residues in the CDR3. Germline V gene data show CDR1 as LNHNV and CDR2 as YYDKDF (reference sequence). V lost 0 bases and J lost 4, with 10 bases in between. The CDR3 nucleotides read TGTGCCACCAGCAGAGATTCGGGTTTAAATCAGCCCCAGCATTTT. The encoded protein is CATSRDSGLNQPQHF.

The genes are TRBV4-1 and TRBJ1-5; maybe TRBD1 (5 bases). Germline values: CDR1 MGHRA, CDR2 YSYEKL. V lost 3 bases and J lost 2, with 17 bases in between. There are 17 residues in the CDR3. CDR3 residues: CASSQGGGEVGNQPQHF. In DNA, the CDR3 is TGCGCCAGCAGCCAGGGGGGAGGGGAGGTCGGCAATCAGCCCCAGCATTTT.

The chain links TRBV3-1 (or the pseudogene TRBV3-2) to TRBJ1-1; D unclear. The CDR3 runs 14 residues. Trimming pared 4 bases from V and 6 bases from J, leaving 15 bases between. The germline CDR1 and CDR2 sequences are LGHDT and YNNKEL (reference sequence). CDR3 in DNA: TGTGCCAGCAGCCCAATAAAATTACGGTCTGAAGCTTTCTTT. Its translation is CASSPIKLRSEAFF.

The gene calls are TRBV30 and TRBJ1-3; no clear D. In germline, CDR1 is GTSNPN, CDR2 SVGIG (reference sequence). The V end lost 2 bases, the J end lost 10 bases, and 9 bases lay between the germline ends. This CDR3 is 11 amino acids long. The CDR3 sequence: CAWSYRETIYF. CDR3 coding DNA: TGTGCCTGGAGTTACCGGGAGACCATATATTTT.

V is TRBV7-2 and J is TRBJ1-5; D is unresolved. The germline V and J ends were trimmed by 7 bases and 2 bases, with 12 bases remaining between them. From germline, CDR1 is SGHTA and CDR2 FQGNSA. The CDR3 spans 14 residues. Here the CDR3 DNA reads TGTGCCAGCACCCCCGGTGGTGGCAATCAGCCCCAGCATTTT. It translates to CASTPGGGNQPQHF.

The chain links TRBV10-1 to TRBJ2-4, with TRBD1 as a possible D gene (5 bases). V lost 5 bases, J lost 1 base, and 9 bases lay in between. CDR1 is WNHNN and CDR2 is SYGVQD in the germline V gene (reference sequence). This CDR3 contains 14 residues. For the CDR3, the DNA is TGCGCCAGCAGTACCGCAGGGGCCAAAAACATTCAGTACTTC. Translating gives CASSTAGAKNIQYF.

This clone was seen a single time. The chain is built from TRBV4-1 and TRBJ1-1, with D hard to call. The CDR3 covers 14 residues. The germline gives CDR1 MGHRA, CDR2 YSYEKL. V was cut by 3 bases and J by 7 bases, with 15 bases left in between. The CDR3 nucleotides read TGCGCCAGCAGCCACGAAACGGGTCCCCGTGAAGCTTTCTTT. It is translated as CASSHETGPREAFF.

V is TRBV29-1 and J is TRBJ1-2; D is possibly TRBD1 (6 bases). V lost 2 bases to trimming and J lost 5 bases, with 9 bases between them. CDR1 is SQVTM and CDR2 is ANQGSEA in the germline V gene. CDR3 length: 12 residues. CDR3 coding DNA: TGCAGCGTTGAACGGCAGGGGTATGGCTACACCTTC. The encoded protein is CSVERQGYGYTF.

The sample holds one count of this clone. The chain has TRBV3-1 (or the pseudogene TRBV3-2) and TRBJ2-1; D is possibly TRBD2 (5 bases). Germline loops: CDR1 LGHDT, CDR2 YNNKEL (reference sequence). Trimming removed 4 bases at V and 8 bases at J, with 18 bases between. This CDR3 has 15 residues. The CDR3 coding sequence is TGTGCCAGCAGCCGCTCGTTCGTTGGGGAGCATGAGCAGTTCTTC. This translates into CASSRSFVGEHEQFF.

The chain is built from TRBV5-4 and TRBJ1-4, with 9 bases fitting TRBD1. The CDR3 is made up of 15 amino acids. With 1 base clipped from V and 5 bases from J, the junction kept 3 bases outside the gene matches. The V gene's germline CDR1 is SGHNT and CDR2 YYREEE (reference sequence). The CDR3, as DNA: TGTGCCAGCAGCTTGTCTGGGACAGGGAATGAAAAACTGTTTTTT. It codes for CASSLSGTGNEKLFF.